These 17 T cell receptor beta chains originate from one sample sequenced in a study of OX40 agonist ivuxolimab in advanced cancers. Library preparation employed the immunoSEQ multiplex PCR assay. Drawn from immuneACCESS, this table holds only the in-frame rearrangements with V and J called that TCRdb kept. Clones are partly lost; checked studies trace under half to an unresolved V gene and leave the rest unexplained. The sample table shows approximately 76,000 clones, and 88% are seen once. The top ten constitute about 0.9% of the sample. The specimen comprised CD4+ or CD8+ T cells sorted from blood, sampled in a trial of the OX40 agonist ivuxolimab. These receptors were taken from an adult with an advanced solid tumor such as melanoma, head and neck, liver or kidney cancer.

The chain combines TRBV6-6 with TRBJ1-4; D gene unclear. The V end lost 3 bases, the J end lost 5 bases, and 10 bases lay between the germline ends. Germline V gene lookup returns CDR1 MNHNY and CDR2 SVGAGI (reference sequence). This CDR3 comprises 14 residues. The CDR3, as DNA: TGTGCCAGCAGTTATGGGCAGAGGAATGAAAAACTGTTTTTT. Its translation is CASSYGQRNEKLFF.

V usage is TRBV7-2 and J usage is TRBJ1-1; TRBD1 is a possible D gene (6 bases). The CDR3 has 15 amino acids. V gave up 0 bases and J gave up 1 base, with 9 bases separating them. Germline CDR1 reads SGHTA; CDR2 reads FQGNSA. Here the CDR3 reads CASSLAPGQNTEAFF. CDR3 bases: TGTGCCAGCAGCTTAGCCCCGGGACAGAACACTGAAGCTTTCTTT.

The V and J genes are TRBV5-8 and TRBJ2-7; the D is unclear. The ends were cut back, 3 bases at V and 1 base at J, with 17 bases in the middle. This CDR3 is built from 16 residues. The germline gives CDR1 SGHTS, CDR2 YDEGEE. The CDR3 loop is CASSSTRTAESYEQYF. The DNA of the CDR3 is TGTGCCAGCAGCTCGACACGGACCGCCGAGTCCTACGAGCAGTACTTC.

V is TRBV2 and J is TRBJ1-4, with TRBD1 as a possible D gene (5 bases). CDR1 and CDR2 from the germline V gene are SNHLY and FYNNEI. V lost 6 bases and J 8 bases, leaving 16 bases between the germline ends. The CDR3 runs 14 residues. As DNA, the CDR3 is TGTGCCAGCAGCGCGACAGTCGTGCGGGAAAAACTGTTTTTT. Protein sequence: CASSATVVREKLFF.

This clone was counted once. The gene calls are TRBV28 and TRBJ1-2; 7 positions match TRBD1. Germline CDR1 MDHEN, CDR2 SYDVKM. The length of the CDR3 is 12 residues. CDR3 sequence reads: CSSVGGSYGYTF. The DNA for the CDR3 is TGTAGCAGCGTAGGGGGCAGCTATGGCTACACCTTC.

This chain uses TRBV5-1 with TRBJ2-1; D not resolved. Germline loops: CDR1 SGHRS, CDR2 YFSETQ. CDR3 length: 13 residues. The V end lost 3 bases, the J end lost 5 bases, and 9 bases lay between the germline ends. CDR3 nucleotide sequence: TGCGCCAGCAGCTCCTACACTAACAATGAGCAGTTCTTC. Protein product: CASSSYTNNEQFF.

V usage is TRBV5-6 and J usage is TRBJ1-1, with D unresolved. Germline lookup yields CDR1 SGHDT and CDR2 YYEEEE. This CDR3 comprises 12 residues. V gave up 3 bases and J gave up 2 bases, with 5 bases separating them. This chain's CDR3 is CASSWTNTEAFF. CDR3 coding DNA: TGTGCCAGCAGCTGGACCAACACTGAAGCTTTCTTT.

The chain has TRBV7-9 and TRBJ2-7; the D is unclear. The CDR3 has 12 amino acids. Per the germline V gene, CDR1 is SEHNR and CDR2 is FQNEAQ (reference sequence). Trimming took 6 bases from V and 5 from J, leaving 11 bases between them. Here the CDR3 DNA reads TGTGCCAGCAGTTTATCCGCCGACGAGCAGTACTTC. The encoded protein is CASSLSADEQYF.

V is TRBV5-8 and J is TRBJ2-7; no definite D call. CDR1 and CDR2 (germline): SGHTS, YDEGEE. The CDR3 loop spans 13 amino acids. The germline V and J ends were trimmed by 2 bases and 4 bases, with 10 bases remaining between them. DNA for the CDR3: TGTGCCAGCAGCTTTAGGTTTAGGTACGAGCAGTACTTC. Its translation is CASSFRFRYEQYF.

In this sample, this clone turned up a few times. The rearrangement joins TRBV7-3 to TRBJ2-3; D is ambiguous. The CDR3 is 13 residues long. Trimming cost V 5 bases and J 0 bases, with 6 bases left between them. Germline CDR1 reads SGHTA; CDR2 reads FQGTGA. CDR3 in DNA: TGTGCCAGCAGCATGGAAAGCACAGATACGCAGTATTTT. Translation gives CASSMESTDTQYF. The whole variable domain, remainder taken from reference TRBV7-3 and TRBJ2-3, is GAGVSQTPSNKVTEKGKYVELRCDPISGHTALYWYRQSLGQGPEFLIYFQGTGAADDSGLPNDRFFAVRPEGSVSTLKIQRTERGDSAVYLCASSMESTDTQYFGPGTRLTVL.

This chain uses TRBV14 with TRBJ2-2; the D is unclear. The CDR3 contains 14 residues. Germline lookup yields CDR1 SGHDN and CDR2 FVKESK. Trimming pared 2 bases from V and 4 bases from J, leaving 8 bases between. In DNA form, the CDR3 reads TGTGCCAGCAGCCAAAACAGAGTCACCGGGGAGCTGTTTTTT. Amino acid sequence: CASSQNRVTGELFF.

As concerns this clone: Other DNA sequences in the same sample also yield this CDR3. The rearrangement joins TRBV7-2 to TRBJ1-4; no reliable D call. Germline lookup yields CDR1 SGHTA and CDR2 FQGNSA. This CDR3 is built from 14 residues. V was pared by 1 base and J by 8 bases, with 11 bases between. The CDR3 coding sequence is TGTGCCAGCAGCTTAGTGGCGGGAGGGGAAAAACTGTTTTTT. Its protein product is CASSLVAGGEKLFF.

The chain joins TRBV11-3 to TRBJ2-4; maybe TRBD1 (6 bases). Germline V gene sequence: CDR1 SGHNT, CDR2 YENEEA. CDR3 length: 16 residues. Trimming removed 5 bases at V and 3 bases at J, with 17 bases between. CDR3 residues: CASSNRDARIKNIQYF. The CDR3 nucleotides read TGTGCCAGCAGCAACAGGGATGCGAGGATCAAAAACATTCAGTACTTC.

The rearrangement joins TRBV6-6 to TRBJ2-7, with D unresolved. CDR3 length: 13 amino acids. Deletions cut 2 bases from V and 5 bases from J, with 10 bases between. Germline V gene sequence: CDR1 MNHNY, CDR2 SVGAGI (reference sequence). The CDR3 region is CASSYPGVHEQYF. As DNA, the CDR3 is TGTGCCAGCAGTTACCCCGGAGTGCACGAGCAGTACTTC.

The rearrangement joins TRBV5-1 to TRBJ2-1; 8 nucleotides line up with TRBD2. The J segment lost 2 bases and the V segment lost 4 bases, leaving 8 bases of the junction unmatched. Germline values: CDR1 SGHRS, CDR2 YFSETQ. The CDR3 spans 16 residues. CDR3 loop: CASSPGAGAAYNEQFF. The CDR3 DNA reads as TGCGCCAGCAGCCCCGGAGCGGGAGCGGCCTACAATGAGCAGTTCTTC.

The chain has TRBV7-8 and TRBJ2-7; D is ambiguous. In germline, CDR1 is SGHVS, CDR2 FQNEAQ. The V end lost 1 base, the J end lost 2 bases, and 12 bases lay between the germline ends. The CDR3 has 15 amino acids. DNA for the CDR3: TGTGCCAGCAGCTTAGTGCCGTTGGTCACCTACGAGCAGTACTTC. This gives the protein CASSLVPLVTYEQYF.

V and J are TRBV7-8 and TRBJ2-7, with TRBD1 identical over 10 bases. Per the germline V gene, CDR1 is SGHVS and CDR2 is FQNEAQ. This CDR3 is built from 15 residues. V lost 5 bases to trimming and J lost 4 bases; unmatched junction nucleotides: 8. CDR3 DNA sequence: TGTGCCAGCAGCCCCCGGGACAGGGGTACGTACGAGCAGTACTTC. Protein: CASSPRDRGTYEQYF. The whole variable domain, filled in from reference TRBV7-8 and TRBJ2-7, reads GAGVSQSPRYKVAKRGQDVALRCDPISGHVSLFWYQQALGQGPEFLTYFQNEAQLDKSGLPSDRFFAERPEGSVSTLKIQRTQQEDSAVYLCASSPRDRGTYEQYFGPGTRLTVT.